This T cell receptor (beta chain) was sequenced during a study of PD-L1 blockade in urothelial cancer. About the research overall: When blood samples were assessed, the median T cell count was about 130,000.

Documented time point: pretreatment peripheral blood. Between 1 and 8 samples, pretreatment and on-treatment, were given by each patient. Study results and caveats: Expansion of tumor-associated blood clones at 3 weeks was greater in durable-benefit patients.

Details on this clone: The target antigen is unknown.

Data came from immunoSEQ multiplex PCR; TCRdb stores just in-frame clones and leaves some out. This sample has some 56,000 clones, with about four fifths found just once. This sample comprised PBMCs, obtained around atezolizumab (anti-PD-L1) treatment. The origin of this receptor is a man aged 45-65 years with urothelial cancer.

The CDR3 bases are TGTGCCAGTAGTATCCTCAGGGGGCCGATCTACGAGCAGTACTTC. Translated: CASSILRGPIYEQYF. V is TRBV19 and J is TRBJ2-7; 8 bases fit TRBD1. The CDR3 spans 15 residues. CDR1 is LNHDA and CDR2 is SQIVND in the germline V gene (reference sequence). V trimming: 3 bases; J trimming: 3 bases; junction bases outside the gene matches: 7.